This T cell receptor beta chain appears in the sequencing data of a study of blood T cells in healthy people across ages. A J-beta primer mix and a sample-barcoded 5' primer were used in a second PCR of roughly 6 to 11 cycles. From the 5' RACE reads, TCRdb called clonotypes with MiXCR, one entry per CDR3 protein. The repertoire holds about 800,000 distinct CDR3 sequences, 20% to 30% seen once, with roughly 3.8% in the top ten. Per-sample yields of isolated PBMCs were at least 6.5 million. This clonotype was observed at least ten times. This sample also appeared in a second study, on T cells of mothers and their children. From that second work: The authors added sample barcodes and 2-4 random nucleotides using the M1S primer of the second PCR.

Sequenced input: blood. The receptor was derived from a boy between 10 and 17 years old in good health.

In DNA, the CDR3 is TGTGCCAGCAGCTTCCTAAAACAGGGATCTGAGCAGTTCTTC. Translation gives CASSFLKQGSEQFF. The chain links TRBV7-9 to TRBJ2-1; maybe TRBD1 (6 bases). V was trimmed by 3 bases and J by 9 bases, leaving 15 bases between them. The CDR3 is 14 residues long. Germline V lookup: CDR1 SEHNR, CDR2 FQNEAQ (reference sequence).